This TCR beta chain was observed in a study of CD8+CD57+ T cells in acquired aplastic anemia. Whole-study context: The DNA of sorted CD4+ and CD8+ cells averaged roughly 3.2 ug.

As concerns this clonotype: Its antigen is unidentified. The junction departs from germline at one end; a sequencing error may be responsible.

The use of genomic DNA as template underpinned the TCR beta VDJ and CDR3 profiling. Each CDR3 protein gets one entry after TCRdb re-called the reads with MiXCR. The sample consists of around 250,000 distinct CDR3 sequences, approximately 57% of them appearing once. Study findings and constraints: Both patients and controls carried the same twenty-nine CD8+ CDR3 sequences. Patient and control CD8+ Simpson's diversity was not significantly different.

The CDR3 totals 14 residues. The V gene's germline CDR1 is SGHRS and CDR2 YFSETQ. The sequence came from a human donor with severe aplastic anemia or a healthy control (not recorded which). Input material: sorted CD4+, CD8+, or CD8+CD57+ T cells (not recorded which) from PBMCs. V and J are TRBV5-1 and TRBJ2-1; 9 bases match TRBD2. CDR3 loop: CASSTGLAVYEQFF. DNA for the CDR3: TGTGCCAGCAGTACGGGACTAGCTGTCTATGAGCAGTTCTTC. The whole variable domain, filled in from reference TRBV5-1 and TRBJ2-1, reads KAGVTQTPRYLIKTRGQQVTLSCSPISGHRSVSWYQQTPGQGLQFLFEYFSETQRNKGNFPGRFSGRQFSNSRSEMNVSTLELGDSALYLCASSTGLAVYEQFFGPGTRLTVL.